The T cell receptor beta chain under discussion was sequenced for a study of CD8+ T cells in alopecia areata. TCR sequencing used cDNA made by reverse transcription of extracted RNA. Assay used: immunoSEQ multiplex PCR; TCRdb lists only in-frame clones, some missing. The sample consists of around 140,000 clones, 45% to 65% of them appearing once. General observations from the study: Among the top 100, expanded CD8+ clones were significantly decreased by tofacitinib, as was scalp clonality.

This CDR3 spans 12 amino acids. Germline lookup yields CDR1 SQVTM and CDR2 ANQGSEA. V was pared by 6 bases and J by 8 bases, with 6 bases of the junction left unmatched. This sample's treatment: oral pan-JAK inhibitor, 5-10 mg twice daily. Individuals with alopecia areata gave both lesional scalp punch biopsies and peripheral blood for collection. A word on this clone: Its antigen remains unidentified.

This specimen was CD8+ T cells sorted from blood, taken at week 4, from a patient treated with tofacitinib. The clonotype comes from a human donor with alopecia areata. The chain couples TRBV29-1 to TRBJ2-4, with 8 nucleotides matching TRBD1. The CDR3 coding sequence is TGCAGCGTCCACGGGACAGGAGACATTCAGTACTTC. Translation: CSVHGTGDIQYF. Combining the CDR3 with reference TRBV29-1 and TRBJ2-4 gives the whole variable domain SAVISQKPSRDICQRGTSLTIQCQVDSQVTMMFWYRQQPGQSLTLIATANQGSEATYESGFVIDKFPISRPNLTFSTLTVSNMSPEDSSIYLCSVHGTGDIQYFGAGTRLSVL.